The text below deals with one TCR beta chain. The data were obtained in a study of T cell responses to AZD1222 COVID-19 vaccine. Repertoires were generated with immunoSEQ multiplex PCR, while TCRdb's copy carries only in-frame clones and drops some. The data contain 160,000 or so clones, approximately 91% of them seen just once; the ten biggest clones take up more than 5%. Per germline, CDR1 SGHDT and CDR2 YYEEEE. Deletions cut 5 bases from V and 4 bases from J, with 10 bases between. The CDR3 is 12 amino acids. The sequence was collected from an adult in good health. The sequenced sample was peripheral blood, obtained on day 0 of AZD1222 vaccination. The rearrangement joins TRBV5-6 to TRBJ2-7; a possible D gene is TRBD2 (6 bases). CDR3 region: CASRGAGYEQYF. Here the CDR3 DNA reads TGTGCCAGCAGAGGCGCGGGGTACGAGCAGTACTTC.